This T cell receptor beta chain was recovered during a study of shared clonotypes between healthy human individuals. As for the study in general: Per-donor plates numbered three CD4 naive, three CD4 memory, two CD8 naive and one CD8 memory.

Profiled with immunoSEQ multiplex PCR; TCRdb holds only in-frame clones, not every one. The sample includes about 680,000 clones, around 78% seen only once; the top ten take around 2%. Concerning this clone itself: Antigen unknown.

Overall study findings and caveats: Clonotype sharing among donors was thought likely to change with sequencing depth. A reduction in generation probabilities was seen for non-shared clonotypes relative to those shared by all four donors.

The CDR3 length is 11 residues. Germline V gene lookup returns CDR1 SGHAT and CDR2 FQNNGV. Trimming cost V 6 bases and J 13 bases, with 12 bases left between them. The rearrangement joins TRBV11-2 to TRBJ1-4; maybe TRBD1 (6 bases). The specimen was memory CD4+ T cells sorted from blood. Subset in this sample: CD45RA-negative fraction. This clonotype was sampled from a woman aged 25 to 39 in good health. CDR3 in DNA: TGTGCCAGCAGTACAGGGAAGACACTGTTTTTT. Translated: CASSTGKTLFF. Looking up the rest from reference TRBV11-2 and TRBJ1-4 gives the full variable domain: EAGVAQSPRYKIIEKRQSVAFWCNPISGHATLYWYQQILGQGPKLLIQFQNNGVVDDSQLPKDRFSAERLKGVDSTLKIQPAKLEDSAVYLCASSTGKTLFFGSGTQLSVL.